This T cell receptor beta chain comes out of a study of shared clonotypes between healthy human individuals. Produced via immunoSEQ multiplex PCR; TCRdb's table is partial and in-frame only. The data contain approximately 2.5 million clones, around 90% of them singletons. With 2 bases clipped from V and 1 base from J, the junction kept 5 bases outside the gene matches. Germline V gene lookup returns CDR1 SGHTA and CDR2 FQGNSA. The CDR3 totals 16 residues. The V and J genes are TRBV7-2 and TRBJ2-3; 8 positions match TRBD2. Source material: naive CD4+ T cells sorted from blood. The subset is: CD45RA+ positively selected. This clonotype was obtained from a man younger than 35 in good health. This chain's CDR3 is CASSLFSGGGTDTQYF. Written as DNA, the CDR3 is TGTGCCAGCAGCTTATTCTCGGGAGGGGGCACAGATACGCAGTATTTT.